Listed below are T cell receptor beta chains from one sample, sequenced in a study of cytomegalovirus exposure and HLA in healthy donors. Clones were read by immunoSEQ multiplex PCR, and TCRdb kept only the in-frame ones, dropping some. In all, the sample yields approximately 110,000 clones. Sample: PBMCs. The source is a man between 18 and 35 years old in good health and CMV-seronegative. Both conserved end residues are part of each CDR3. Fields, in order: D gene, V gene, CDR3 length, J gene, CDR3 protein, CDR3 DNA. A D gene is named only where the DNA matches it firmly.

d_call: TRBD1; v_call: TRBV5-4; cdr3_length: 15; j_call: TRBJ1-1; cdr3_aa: CASSLRQGSYTEAFF; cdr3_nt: TGTGCCAGCAGCTTGCGACAGGGGTCCTACACTGAAGCTTTCTTT
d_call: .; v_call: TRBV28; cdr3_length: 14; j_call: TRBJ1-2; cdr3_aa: CASSAKTVNYGYTF; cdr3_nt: TGTGCCAGCAGTGCCAAGACAGTTAACTATGGCTACACCTTC
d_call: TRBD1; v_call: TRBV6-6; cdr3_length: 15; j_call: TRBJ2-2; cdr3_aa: CASRGRQGVTGELFF; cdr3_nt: TGTGCCAGCAGAGGCCGACAGGGGGTCACCGGGGAGCTGTTTTTT
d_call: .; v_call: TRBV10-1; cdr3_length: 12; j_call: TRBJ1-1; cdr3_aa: CASSVTGTEAFF; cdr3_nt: TGCGCCAGCAGTGTTACGGGCACTGAAGCTTTCTTT
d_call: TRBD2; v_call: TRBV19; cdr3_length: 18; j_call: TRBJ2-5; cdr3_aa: CASSIIGTSGRYQETQYF; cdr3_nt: TGTGCCAGTAGTATAATCGGGACTAGCGGTAGATACCAAGAGACCCAGTACTTC
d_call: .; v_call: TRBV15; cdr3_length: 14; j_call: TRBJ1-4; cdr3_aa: CATSRDRGGEKLFF; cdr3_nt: TGTGCCACCAGCAGAGACAGGGGAGGGGAAAAACTGTTTTTT
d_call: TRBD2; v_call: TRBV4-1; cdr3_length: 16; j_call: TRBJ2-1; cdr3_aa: CASSPPGSGGRVEQFF; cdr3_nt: TGCGCCAGCAGCCCCCCGGGTAGCGGGGGGCGGGTTGAGCAGTTCTTC
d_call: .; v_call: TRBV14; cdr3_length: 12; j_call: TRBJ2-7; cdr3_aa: CASSQRPGEQYF; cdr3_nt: TGTGCCAGCAGCCAACGGCCGGGCGAGCAGTACTTC
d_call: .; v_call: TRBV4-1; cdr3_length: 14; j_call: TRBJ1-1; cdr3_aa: CASSLIYNRLEAFF; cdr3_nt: TGCGCCAGCAGCCTAATCTACAACAGGCTTGAAGCTTTCTTT
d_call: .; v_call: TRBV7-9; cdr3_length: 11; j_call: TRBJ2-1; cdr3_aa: CASLPLNEQFF; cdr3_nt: TGTGCCAGCCTCCCTCTAAATGAGCAGTTCTTC
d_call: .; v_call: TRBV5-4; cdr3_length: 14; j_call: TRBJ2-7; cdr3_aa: CASSSKQGVHEQYF; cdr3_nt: TGTGCCAGCAGCTCCAAACAGGGAGTCCACGAGCAGTACTTC
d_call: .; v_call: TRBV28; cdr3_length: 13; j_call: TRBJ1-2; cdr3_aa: CASSVQGRYGYTF; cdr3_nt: TGTGCCAGCAGTGTTCAGGGTCGATATGGCTACACCTTC
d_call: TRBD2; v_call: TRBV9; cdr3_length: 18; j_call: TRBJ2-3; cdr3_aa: CASSIPVSGERGYDTQYF; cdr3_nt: TGTGCCAGCAGCATCCCTGTATCTGGGGAGCGGGGTTATGATACGCAGTATTTT
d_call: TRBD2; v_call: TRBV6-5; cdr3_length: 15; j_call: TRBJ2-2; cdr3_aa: CATSFLAGLTGELFF; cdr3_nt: TGTGCCACCTCATTTCTAGCGGGTCTCACCGGGGAGCTGTTTTTT
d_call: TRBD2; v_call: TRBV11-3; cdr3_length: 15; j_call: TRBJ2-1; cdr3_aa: CASSLDRLANNEQFF; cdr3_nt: TGTGCCAGCAGCTTAGATCGACTAGCTAACAATGAGCAGTTCTTC
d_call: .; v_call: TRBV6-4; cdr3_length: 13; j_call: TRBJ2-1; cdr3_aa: CASSDENPDEQFF; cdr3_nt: TGTGCCAGCAGTGACGAGAACCCGGATGAGCAGTTCTTC
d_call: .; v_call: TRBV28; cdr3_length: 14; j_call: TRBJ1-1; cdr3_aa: CASSLGVMNTEAFF; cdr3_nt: TGTGCCAGCAGTTTAGGAGTCATGAACACTGAAGCTTTCTTT
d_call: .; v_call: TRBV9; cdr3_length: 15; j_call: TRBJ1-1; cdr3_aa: CASSVVGGVVTEAFF; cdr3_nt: TGTGCCAGCAGCGTAGTCGGAGGGGTGGTCACTGAAGCTTTCTTT
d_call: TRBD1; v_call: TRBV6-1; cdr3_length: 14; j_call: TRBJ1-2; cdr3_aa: CASSGQGANYGYTF; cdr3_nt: TGTGCCAGCAGTGGACAGGGGGCTAACTATGGCTACACCTTC
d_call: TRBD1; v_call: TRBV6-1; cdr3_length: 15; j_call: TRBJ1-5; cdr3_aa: CATALDRGGNQPQHF; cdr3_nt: TGTGCCACCGCGCTTGACAGGGGTGGCAATCAGCCCCAGCATTTT
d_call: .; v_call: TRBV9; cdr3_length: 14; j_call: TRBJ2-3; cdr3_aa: CASSVDSSTDTQYF; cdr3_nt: TGTGCCAGCAGCGTGGACAGTAGCACAGATACGCAGTATTTT
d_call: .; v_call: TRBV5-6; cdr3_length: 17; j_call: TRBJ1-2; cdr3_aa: CASSFPGGQGLGYGYTF; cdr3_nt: TGTGCCAGCAGCTTCCCGGGGGGCCAAGGTCTAGGCTATGGCTACACCTTC
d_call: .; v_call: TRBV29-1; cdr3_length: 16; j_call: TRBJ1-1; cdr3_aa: CSVEAKGRTPYTEAFF; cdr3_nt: TGCAGCGTTGAAGCTAAAGGGAGAACACCCTACACTGAAGCTTTCTTT
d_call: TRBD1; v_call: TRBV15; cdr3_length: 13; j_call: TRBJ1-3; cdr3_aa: CATSRDRGQTVYF; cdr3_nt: TGTGCCACCAGCAGAGATAGGGGACAGACCGTATATTTT
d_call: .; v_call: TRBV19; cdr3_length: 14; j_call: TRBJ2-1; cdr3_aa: CASSISQRGNEQFF; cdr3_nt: TGTGCCAGTAGTATCAGCCAGCGAGGGAATGAGCAGTTCTTC
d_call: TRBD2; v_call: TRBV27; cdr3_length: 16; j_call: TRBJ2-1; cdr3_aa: CASSSLRGRFVNEQFF; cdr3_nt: TGTGCCAGCAGTTCCCTACGCGGGAGGTTTGTGAATGAGCAGTTCTTC
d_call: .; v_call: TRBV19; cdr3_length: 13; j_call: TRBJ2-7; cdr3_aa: CASSRSVTYEQYF; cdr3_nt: TGTGCCAGTAGTCGGTCGGTTACCTACGAGCAGTACTTC
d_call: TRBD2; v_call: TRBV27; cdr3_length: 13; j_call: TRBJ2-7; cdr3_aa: CASSFTGGNEQYF; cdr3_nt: TGTGCCAGCAGTTTTACGGGGGGGAACGAGCAGTACTTC
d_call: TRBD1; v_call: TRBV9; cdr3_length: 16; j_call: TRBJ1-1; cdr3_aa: CASSRGVGRGHTEAFF; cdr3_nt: TGTGCCAGCAGCCGGGGCGTCGGCAGGGGGCACACTGAAGCTTTCTTT
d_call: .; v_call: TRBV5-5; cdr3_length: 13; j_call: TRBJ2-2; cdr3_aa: CASSLLNTGELFF; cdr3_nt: TGTGCCAGCAGCTTACTGAACACCGGGGAGCTGTTTTTT
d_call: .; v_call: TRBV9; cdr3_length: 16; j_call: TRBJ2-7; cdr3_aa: CASSVGRRGPSDEQYF; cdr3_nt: TGTGCCAGCAGCGTAGGAAGGAGGGGGCCGAGCGACGAGCAGTACTTC
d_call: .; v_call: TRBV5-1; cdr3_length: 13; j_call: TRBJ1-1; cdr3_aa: CASARGGNTEAFF; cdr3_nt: TGCGCCAGTGCAAGAGGGGGGAACACTGAAGCTTTCTTT
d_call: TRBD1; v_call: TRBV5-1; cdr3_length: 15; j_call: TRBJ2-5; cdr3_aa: CASSSATGYGETQYF; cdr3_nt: TGCGCCAGCAGCTCGGCGACAGGGTATGGCGAGACCCAGTACTTC
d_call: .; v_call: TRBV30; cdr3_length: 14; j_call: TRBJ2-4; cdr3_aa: CAWSVQIAKNIQYF; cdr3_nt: TGTGCCTGGAGTGTACAGATAGCCAAAAACATTCAGTACTTC
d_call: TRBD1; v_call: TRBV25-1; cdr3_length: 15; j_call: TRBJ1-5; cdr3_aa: CASSDNRGSNQPQHF; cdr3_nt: TGTGCCAGCAGTGACAACAGGGGTAGCAATCAGCCCCAGCATTTT
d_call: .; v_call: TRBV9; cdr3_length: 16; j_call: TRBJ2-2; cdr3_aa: CASSFLRAGDSGELFF; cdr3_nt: .
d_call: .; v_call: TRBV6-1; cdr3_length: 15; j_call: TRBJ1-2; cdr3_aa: CASSARDTNNYGYTF; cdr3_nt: TGTGCCAGCAGTGCTCGGGACACTAATAACTATGGCTACACCTTC
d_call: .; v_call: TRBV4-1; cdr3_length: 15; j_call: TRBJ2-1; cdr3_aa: CASSHPRKRDIPGFF; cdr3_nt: TGCGCCAGCAGCCATCCTCGTAAGAGGGACATTCCTGGGTTCTTC
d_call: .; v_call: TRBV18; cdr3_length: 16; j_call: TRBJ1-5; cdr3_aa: CASAPRGRADNQPQHF; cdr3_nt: TGTGCCAGCGCACCAAGGGGCCGGGCCGACAATCAGCCCCAGCATTTT
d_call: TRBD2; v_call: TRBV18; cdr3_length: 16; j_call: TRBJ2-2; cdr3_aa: CASSPIAAGETGELFF; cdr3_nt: TGTGCCAGCTCACCAATTGCGGCGGGGGAGACCGGGGAGCTGTTTTTT